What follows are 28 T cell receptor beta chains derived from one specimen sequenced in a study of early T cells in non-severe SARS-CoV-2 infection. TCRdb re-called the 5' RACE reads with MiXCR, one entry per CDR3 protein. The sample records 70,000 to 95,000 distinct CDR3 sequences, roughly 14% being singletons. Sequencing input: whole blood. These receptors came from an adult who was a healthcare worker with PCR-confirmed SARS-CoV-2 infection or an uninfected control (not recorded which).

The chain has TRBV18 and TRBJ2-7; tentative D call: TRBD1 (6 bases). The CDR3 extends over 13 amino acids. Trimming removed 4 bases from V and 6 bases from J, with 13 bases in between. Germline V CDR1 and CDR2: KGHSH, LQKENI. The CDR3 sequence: CASSRSGEGEQYV. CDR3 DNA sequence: TGTGCCAGCTCACGTTCAGGGGAAGGCGAGCAGTACGTC.

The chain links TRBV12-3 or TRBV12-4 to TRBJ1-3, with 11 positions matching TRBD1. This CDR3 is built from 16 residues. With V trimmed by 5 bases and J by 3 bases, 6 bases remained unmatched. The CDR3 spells CASSPLGQGVGNTIYF. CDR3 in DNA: TGTGCCAGCAGTCCGTTGGGACAGGGGGTTGGAAACACCATATATTTT.

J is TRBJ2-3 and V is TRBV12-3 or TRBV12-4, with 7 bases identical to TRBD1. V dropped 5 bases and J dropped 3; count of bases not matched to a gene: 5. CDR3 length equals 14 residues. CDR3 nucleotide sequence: TGTGCCAGCAGTGACTCAGGGGGAACAGATACGCAGTATTTT. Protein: CASSDSGGTDTQYF.

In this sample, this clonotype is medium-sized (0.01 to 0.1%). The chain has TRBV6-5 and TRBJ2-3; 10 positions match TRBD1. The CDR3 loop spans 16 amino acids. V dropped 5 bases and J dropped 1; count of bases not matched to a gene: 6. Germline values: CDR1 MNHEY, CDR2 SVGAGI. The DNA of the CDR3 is TGTGCCAGCAGTGAGACCGGGACAGGGGGCACAGATACGCAGTATTTT. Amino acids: CASSETGTGGTDTQYF.

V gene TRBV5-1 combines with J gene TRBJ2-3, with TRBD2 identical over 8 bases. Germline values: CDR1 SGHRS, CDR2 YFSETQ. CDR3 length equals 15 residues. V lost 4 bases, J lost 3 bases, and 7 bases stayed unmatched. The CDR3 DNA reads TGCGCCAGCAGCGGGGAGCGGGGGAGAACAGATACGCAGTATTTT. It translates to CASSGERGRTDTQYF.

In nucleotides, the CDR3 is TGCAGTGCTAGAGACCCTGGGAGAATAAATACGCAGTATTTT. Encoded protein: CSARDPGRINTQYF. J is TRBJ2-3 and V is TRBV20-1, with D possibly TRBD2 on 5 matching bases. Germline values: CDR1 DFQATT, CDR2 SNEGSKA (reference sequence). This CDR3 contains 14 residues. V was trimmed by 0 bases and J by 7 bases, leaving 14 bases between them.

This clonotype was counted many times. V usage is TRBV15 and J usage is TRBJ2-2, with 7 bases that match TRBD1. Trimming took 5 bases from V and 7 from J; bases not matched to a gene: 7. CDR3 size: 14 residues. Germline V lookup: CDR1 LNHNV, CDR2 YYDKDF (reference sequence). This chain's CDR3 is CATSVVRGIGELFF. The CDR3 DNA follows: TGTGCCACCAGCGTCGTCAGGGGGATCGGGGAGCTGTTTTTT.

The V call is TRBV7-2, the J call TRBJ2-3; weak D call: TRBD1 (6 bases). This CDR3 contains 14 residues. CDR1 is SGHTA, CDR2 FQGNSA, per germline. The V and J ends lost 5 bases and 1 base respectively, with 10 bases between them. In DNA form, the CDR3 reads TGTGCCAGCAGCCGGGACATGGGCACAGATACGCAGTATTTT. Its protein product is CASSRDMGTDTQYF.

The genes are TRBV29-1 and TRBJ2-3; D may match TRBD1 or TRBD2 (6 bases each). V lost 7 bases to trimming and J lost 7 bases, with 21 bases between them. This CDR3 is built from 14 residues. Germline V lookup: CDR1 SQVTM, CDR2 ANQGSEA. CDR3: CSGGGGPEVHTQYF. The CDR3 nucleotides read TGCAGCGGAGGAGGGGGGCCCGAGGTGCATACGCAGTATTTT.

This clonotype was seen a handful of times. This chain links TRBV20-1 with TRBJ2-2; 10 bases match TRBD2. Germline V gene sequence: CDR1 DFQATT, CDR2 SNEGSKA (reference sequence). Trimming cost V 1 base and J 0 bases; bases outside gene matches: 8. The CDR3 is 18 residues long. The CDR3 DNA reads TGCAGTGCTAGAGGGGCTAGCGGGGGCCTCGCGAACACCGGGGAGCTGTTTTTT. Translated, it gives CSARGASGGLANTGELFF.

In nucleotides, the CDR3 is TGCAGTGCTCGGAATGGACAGCGTCCTCTCACCGGGGAGCTGTTTTTT. Translated: CSARNGQRPLTGELFF. V and J are TRBV20-1 and TRBJ2-2; D may be TRBD1 (6 bases). The CDR3 spans 16 residues. CDR1 and CDR2 from the germline V gene are DFQATT and SNEGSKA (reference sequence). V gave up 5 bases and J gave up 4 bases, with 20 bases separating them.

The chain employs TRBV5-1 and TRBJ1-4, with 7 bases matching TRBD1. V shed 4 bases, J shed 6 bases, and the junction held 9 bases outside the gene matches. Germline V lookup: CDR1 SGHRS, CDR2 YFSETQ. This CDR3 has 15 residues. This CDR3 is CASSPKEGAYEKLFF. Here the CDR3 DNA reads TGCGCCAGCAGCCCGAAAGAGGGGGCGTATGAAAAACTGTTTTTT.

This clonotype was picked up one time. Here the CDR3 reads CSVQRTDSSYNEQFF. As DNA, the CDR3 is TGCAGCGTACAGAGGACAGACAGCTCCTACAATGAGCAGTTCTTC. The chain recombines TRBV29-1 with TRBJ2-1; a possible D gene is TRBD1 (6 bases). This CDR3 spans 15 amino acids. Germline CDR1 SQVTM, CDR2 ANQGSEA. Trimming took off 6 bases at V and 0 bases at J, with 15 bases between the two ends.

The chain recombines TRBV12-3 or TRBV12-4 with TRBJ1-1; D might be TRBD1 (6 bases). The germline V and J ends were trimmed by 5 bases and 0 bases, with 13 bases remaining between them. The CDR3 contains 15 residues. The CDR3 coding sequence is TGTGCCAGCAGTCCACGTGGGGACATGAACACTGAAGCTTTCTTT. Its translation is CASSPRGDMNTEAFF.

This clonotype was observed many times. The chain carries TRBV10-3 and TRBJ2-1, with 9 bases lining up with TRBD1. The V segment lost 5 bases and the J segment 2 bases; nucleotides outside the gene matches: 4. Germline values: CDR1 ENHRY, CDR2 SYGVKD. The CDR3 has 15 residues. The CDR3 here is CAISPGQGPYNEQFF. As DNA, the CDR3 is TGTGCCATCAGTCCCGGACAGGGGCCCTACAATGAGCAGTTCTTC.

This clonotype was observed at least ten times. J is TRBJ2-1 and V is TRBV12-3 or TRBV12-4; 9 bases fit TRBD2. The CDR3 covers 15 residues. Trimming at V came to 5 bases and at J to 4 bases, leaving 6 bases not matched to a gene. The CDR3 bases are TGTGCCAGCAGTATACGGACTAGCGCATACAATGAGCAGTTCTTC. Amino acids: CASSIRTSAYNEQFF.

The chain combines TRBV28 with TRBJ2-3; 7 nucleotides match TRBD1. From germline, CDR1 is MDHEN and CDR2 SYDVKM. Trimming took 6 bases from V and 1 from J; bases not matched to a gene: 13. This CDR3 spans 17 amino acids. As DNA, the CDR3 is TGTGCCAGCAGACCACAGGGGCTGGGCTCCGGCACAGATACGCAGTATTTT. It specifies CASRPQGLGSGTDTQYF.

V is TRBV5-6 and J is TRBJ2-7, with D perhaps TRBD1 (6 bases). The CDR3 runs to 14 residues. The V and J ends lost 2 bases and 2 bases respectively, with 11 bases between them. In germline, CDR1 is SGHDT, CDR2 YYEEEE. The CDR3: CASSFTGLPYEQYV. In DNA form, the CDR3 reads TGTGCCAGCAGCTTTACAGGGTTACCCTACGAGCAGTACGTC.

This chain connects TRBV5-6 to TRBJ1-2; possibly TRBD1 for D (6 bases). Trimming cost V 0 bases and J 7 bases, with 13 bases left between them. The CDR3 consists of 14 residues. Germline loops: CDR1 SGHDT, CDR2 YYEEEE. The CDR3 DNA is TGTGCCAGCAGCTTGGCAACAGGGATCGGTGGCTACACCTTC. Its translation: CASSLATGIGGYTF. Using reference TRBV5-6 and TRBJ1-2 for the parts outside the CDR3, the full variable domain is DAGVTQSPTHLIKTRGQQVTLRCSPKSGHDTVSWYQQALGQGPQFIFQYYEEEERQRGNFPDRFSGHQFPNYSSELNVNALLLGDSALYLCASSLATGIGGYTFGSGTRLTVV.

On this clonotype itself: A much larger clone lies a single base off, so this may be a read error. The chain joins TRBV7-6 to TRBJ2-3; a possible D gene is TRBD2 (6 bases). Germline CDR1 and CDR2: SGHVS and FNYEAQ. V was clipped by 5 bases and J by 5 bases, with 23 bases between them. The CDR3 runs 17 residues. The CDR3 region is CASSTLGTFVGGDTQYF. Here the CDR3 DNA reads TGTGCCAGCAGCACCTTGGGTACCTTTGTGGGGGGAGATACGCAGTATTTT.

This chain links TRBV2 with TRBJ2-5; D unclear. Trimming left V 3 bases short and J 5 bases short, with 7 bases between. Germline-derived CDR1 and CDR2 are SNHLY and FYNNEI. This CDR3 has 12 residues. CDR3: CASSDNSETQYF. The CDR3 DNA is TGTGCCAGCAGTGACAATTCGGAGACCCAGTACTTC.

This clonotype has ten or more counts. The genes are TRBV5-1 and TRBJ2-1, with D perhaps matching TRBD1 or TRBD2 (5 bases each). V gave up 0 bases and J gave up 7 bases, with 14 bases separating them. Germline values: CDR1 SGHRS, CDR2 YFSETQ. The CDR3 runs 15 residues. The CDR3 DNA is TGCGCCAGCAGCTTGGACGGGACCGTTATAAATGAGCAGTTCTTC. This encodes CASSLDGTVINEQFF.

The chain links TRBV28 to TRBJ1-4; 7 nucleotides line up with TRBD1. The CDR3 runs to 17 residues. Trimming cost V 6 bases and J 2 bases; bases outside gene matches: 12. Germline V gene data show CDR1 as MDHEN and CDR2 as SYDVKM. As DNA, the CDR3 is TGTGCCAGCAGACACATAGGGGGCCTTGGGACTAATGAAAAACTGTTTTTT. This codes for CASRHIGGLGTNEKLFF.

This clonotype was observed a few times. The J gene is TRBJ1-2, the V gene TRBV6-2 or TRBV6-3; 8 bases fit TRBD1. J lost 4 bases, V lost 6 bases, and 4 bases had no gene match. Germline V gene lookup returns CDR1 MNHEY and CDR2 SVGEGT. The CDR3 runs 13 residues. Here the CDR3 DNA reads TGTGCCAGCAGGGACAGGGAGCCCTATGGCTACACCTTC. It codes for CASRDREPYGYTF.

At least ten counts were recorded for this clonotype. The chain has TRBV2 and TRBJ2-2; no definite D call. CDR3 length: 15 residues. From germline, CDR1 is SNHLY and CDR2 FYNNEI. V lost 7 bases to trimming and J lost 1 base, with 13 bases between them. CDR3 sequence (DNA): TGTGCCAGCAACCTTGGTATCCAGAACACCGGGGAGCTGTTTTTT. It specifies CASNLGIQNTGELFF.

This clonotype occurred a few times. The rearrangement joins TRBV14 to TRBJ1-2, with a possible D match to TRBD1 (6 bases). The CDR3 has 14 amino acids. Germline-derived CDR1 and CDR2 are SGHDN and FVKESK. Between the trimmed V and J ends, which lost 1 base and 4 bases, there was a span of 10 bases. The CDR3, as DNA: TGTGCCAGCAGCCAAGCGCCAGGGGTCTATGGCTACACCTTC. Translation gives CASSQAPGVYGYTF.

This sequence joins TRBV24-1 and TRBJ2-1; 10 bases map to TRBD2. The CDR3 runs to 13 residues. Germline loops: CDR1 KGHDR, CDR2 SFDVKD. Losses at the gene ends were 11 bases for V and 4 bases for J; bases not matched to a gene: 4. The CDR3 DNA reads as TGTGCCATTAGCGGGGGGACGTACAATGAGCAGTTCTTC. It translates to CAISGGTYNEQFF.

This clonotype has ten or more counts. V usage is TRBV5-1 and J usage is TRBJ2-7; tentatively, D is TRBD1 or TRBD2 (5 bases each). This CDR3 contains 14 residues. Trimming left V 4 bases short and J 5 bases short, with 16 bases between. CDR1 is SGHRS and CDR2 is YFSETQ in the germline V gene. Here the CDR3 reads CASSLAGAVNEQYV. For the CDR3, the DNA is TGCGCCAGCAGCCTAGCTGGGGCGGTAAACGAGCAGTACGTC.